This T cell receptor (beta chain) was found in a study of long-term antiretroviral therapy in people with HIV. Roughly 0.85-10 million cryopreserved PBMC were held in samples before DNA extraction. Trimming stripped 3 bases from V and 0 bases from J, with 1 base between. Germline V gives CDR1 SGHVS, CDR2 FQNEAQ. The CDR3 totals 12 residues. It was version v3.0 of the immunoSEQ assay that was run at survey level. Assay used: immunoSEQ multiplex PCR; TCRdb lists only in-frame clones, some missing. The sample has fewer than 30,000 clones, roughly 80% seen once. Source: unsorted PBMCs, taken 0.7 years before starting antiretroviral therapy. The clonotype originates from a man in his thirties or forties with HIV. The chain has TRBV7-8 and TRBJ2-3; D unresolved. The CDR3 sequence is CASSFSTDTQYF. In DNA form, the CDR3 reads TGTGCCAGCAGCTTTAGCACAGATACGCAGTATTTT.